The 11 T cell receptor beta chains presented below share a single source sample, sequenced in a study of graft-versus-host responses after intestinal transplantation. Method: immunoSEQ multiplex PCR; TCRdb's copy keeps in-frame clones and lacks some. The profile shows tens of thousands of clones, roughly 90% of them singletons. These receptors have no identified antigens. Sample: unstimulated CD8+ T cells sorted from spleen or lymph node cells, taken before intestinal transplant. These receptors were obtained from a human donor who received an intestinal transplant.

A single count supports this clone. This chain connects TRBV7-6 to TRBJ2-1; D remains unclear. V lost 4 bases to trimming and J lost 7 bases, with 8 bases between them. This CDR3 is built from 12 residues. Germline values: CDR1 SGHVS, CDR2 FNYEAQ. CDR3 sequence: CASSSSGNEQFF. CDR3 DNA: TGTGCCAGCAGCTCTTCCGGGAATGAGCAGTTCTTC.

This chain connects TRBV7-8 to TRBJ2-3; 9 nucleotides line up with TRBD1. The CDR3 contains 19 residues. V shed 1 base and J 2 bases; nucleotides not matched to a gene: 13. The V gene's germline CDR1 is SGHVS and CDR2 FQNEAQ. Here the CDR3 reads CASSLVGTGKYGDTDTQYF. CDR3 nucleotide sequence: TGTGCCAGCAGCTTAGTTGGGACAGGGAAATATGGAGACACAGATACGCAGTATTTT.

V gene TRBV5-3 combines with J gene TRBJ2-3; possibly TRBD1 for D (6 bases). TRBV5-3 is an ORF for which the function is uncertain. Trimming took 1 base from V and 10 from J, leaving 16 bases between them. This CDR3 contains 14 residues. CDR3 nucleotides: TGTGCCAGAAGCTTGACACAGGGAACCATGCCGCAGTATTTT. Its protein is CARSLTQGTMPQYF.

This clone is a singleton in its sample. The chain joins TRBV27 to TRBJ1-2; D is perhaps TRBD1 (5 bases). The CDR3 totals 14 residues. CDR1 MNHEY and CDR2 SMNVEV come from the germline V gene (reference sequence). The V end was cut by 5 bases, the J end by 6 bases, with 16 bases between. CDR3 sequence: CASSPTESIHGYTF. In DNA, the CDR3 is TGTGCCAGCAGTCCGACAGAATCTATACATGGCTACACCTTC.

The gene calls are TRBV4-1 and TRBJ2-3, with D maybe TRBD2 (5 bases). Per germline, CDR1 MGHRA and CDR2 YSYEKL. This CDR3 is built from 14 residues. V dropped 1 base and J dropped 6 bases, with 11 bases sitting between them. CDR3 coding DNA: TGCGCCAGCAGCCAAGTCCCTAGGGAGGATACGCAGTATTTT. Protein product: CASSQVPREDTQYF.

The rearrangement joins TRBV4-1 to TRBJ2-7; D is uncertain. CDR3 length equals 14 residues. Germline CDR1 and CDR2: MGHRA and YSYEKL. With 1 base removed from V and 1 base from J, the gap between germline ends came to 8 bases. CDR3 protein: CASSQVYGSYEQYF. The CDR3 DNA reads TGCGCCAGCAGCCAAGTTTACGGGTCCTACGAGCAGTACTTC.

This rearrangement joins TRBV5-6 to TRBJ2-7; D is uncertain. The V and J ends lost 4 bases and 2 bases respectively, with 13 bases between them. This CDR3 region has 14 residues. Germline assignment: CDR1 SGHDT and CDR2 YYEEEE. CDR3 sequence: CASSPGRYAYEQYF. The CDR3 DNA sequence: TGTGCCAGCAGCCCCGGTCGCTATGCCTACGAGCAGTACTTC.

The gene calls are TRBV27 and TRBJ2-6; D is possibly TRBD1 (5 bases). Germline CDR1 reads MNHEY; CDR2 reads SMNVEV (reference sequence). The ends were cut back, 2 bases at V and 2 bases at J, with 10 bases in the middle. CDR3 length: 16 amino acids. CDR3 in DNA: TGTGCCAGCAGTTTAAGGGGTTCCGCTGGGGCCAACGTCCTGACTTTC. Translating gives CASSLRGSAGANVLTF. The whole variable domain, filled in from reference TRBV27 and TRBJ2-6, reads EAQVTQNPRYLITVTGKKLTVTCSQNMNHEYMSWYRQDPGLGLRQIYYSMNVEVTDKGDVPEGYKVSRKEKRNFPLILESPSPNQTSLYFCASSLRGSAGANVLTFGAGSRLTVL.

This chain connects TRBV5-6 to TRBJ2-5; no clear D. Germline assignment: CDR1 SGHDT and CDR2 YYEEEE. Trimming cost V 0 bases and J 1 base, with 7 bases left between them. The CDR3 is 14 amino acids. The CDR3 nucleotides are TGTGCCAGCAGCTTGGGTAGCCCCCAAGAGACCCAGTACTTC. It encodes CASSLGSPQETQYF.

The chain combines TRBV7-8 with TRBJ1-1; D unresolved. Germline V gene data show CDR1 as SGHVS and CDR2 as FQNEAQ. V lost 1 base to trimming and J lost 0 bases, with 15 bases between them. CDR3 length: 17 residues. This CDR3 is CASSLGKRVWLNTEAFF. Here the CDR3 DNA reads TGTGCCAGCAGCTTAGGTAAGCGGGTGTGGCTGAACACTGAAGCTTTCTTT.

The chain recombines TRBV7-8 with TRBJ1-1, with 7 bases lining up with TRBD1. Germline V gene lookup returns CDR1 SGHVS and CDR2 FQNEAQ. V was pared by 3 bases and J by 0 bases, with 10 bases of the junction left unmatched. The CDR3 contains 17 residues. CDR3 sequence: CASSLRTGHQVNTEAFF. Here the CDR3 DNA reads TGTGCCAGCAGCTTGCGGACAGGTCATCAAGTGAACACTGAAGCTTTCTTT.